One and the same sample provided the 6 T cell receptor beta chains below, sequenced in a study of blood T cells in healthy people across ages. Using a J-beta primer mix together with a sample-barcoded 5' primer, a second PCR was run for about 6 to 11 cycles. Each CDR3 protein gets one entry after TCRdb re-called the 5' RACE reads with MiXCR. The table lists 1.5 million to 2 million distinct CDR3 sequences, 49% of them singletons. Sequences were obtained from blood. Every receptor here comes from a woman in her thirties or forties in good health.

Written as DNA, the CDR3 is TGTGCCAGCAGTTGGGGACTGGGGGACTTGAGAGGGAGGACAGATACGCAGTATTTT. Its protein is CASSWGLGDLRGRTDTQYF. The V gene is TRBV27, the J gene TRBJ2-3; D might be TRBD2 (6 bases). Germline assignment: CDR1 MNHEY and CDR2 SMNVEV (reference sequence). This CDR3 spans 19 amino acids. Deletions cut 4 bases from V and 3 bases from J, with 26 bases between.

J is TRBJ2-4 and V is TRBV28, with D possibly matching TRBD1 (6 bases). The CDR3 is 18 residues long. The germline V gene encodes CDR1 MDHEN and CDR2 SYDVKM. The ends were cut back, 1 base at V and 0 bases at J, with 16 bases in the middle. The CDR3 coding sequence is TGTGCCAGCAGTTTATTCAACGGACAGCCCCTAGCCAAAAACATTCAGTACTTC. It is translated as CASSLFNGQPLAKNIQYF.

This sequence joins TRBV5-1 and TRBJ1-4; 8 nucleotides align to TRBD1. Germline CDR1 SGHRS, CDR2 YFSETQ. J gave up 5 bases and V 4 bases, and 7 bases lay outside the gene matches. The CDR3 runs to 15 residues. DNA for the CDR3: TGCGCCAGCAGCCCGTGGGGACAGGAAAATGAAAAACTGTTTTTT. Translation: CASSPWGQENEKLFF.

This clonotype was observed a few times. The chain links TRBV4-3 to TRBJ2-7, with TRBD2 identical over 14 bases. CDR3 length equals 17 residues. V dropped 1 base and J dropped 0; count of bases not matched to a gene: 2. Germline CDR1 and CDR2: LGHNA and YSLEER. The CDR3 DNA is TGCGCCAGCAGCCAAGGACTAGCGGGGGGGATCTCCTACGAGCAGTACTTC. It translates to CASSQGLAGGISYEQYF.

This clonotype was observed a handful of times. In DNA, the CDR3 is TGTGCCAGCAGCCCTGGATTTGGCGGGCAGGTTCAAGAGACCCAGTACTTC. Encoded protein: CASSPGFGGQVQETQYF. This chain connects TRBV12-3 or TRBV12-4 to TRBJ2-5; D is perhaps TRBD2 (5 bases). Trimming stripped 6 bases from V and 2 bases from J, with 22 bases between. The CDR3 has 17 amino acids.

This clonotype was found once. The chain joins TRBV24-1 to TRBJ2-5; TRBD1 matches at 9 bases. Looked up from germline, CDR1 is KGHDR and CDR2 is SFDVKD. After removal of 3 bases from V and 1 base from J, the junction contained 5 bases not matched to a gene. The length of the CDR3 is 16 residues. The CDR3: CATSDAGTGIQETQYF. CDR3 coding DNA: TGTGCCACCAGTGATGCCGGGACAGGGATCCAAGAGACCCAGTACTTC.